One and the same sample provided the 2 T cell receptor beta chains below, sequenced in a study of cytomegalovirus exposure and HLA in healthy donors (dated by TCRdb to about 2017). Receptor amplification or capture employed the immunoSEQ multiplex PCR assay. A mixture of 60 forward primers for TCR Vbeta segments and 13 reverse primers for TCR Jbeta segments was used in the multiplex PCR. Imported from immuneACCESS, the table was reduced by TCRdb to in-frame sequences with V and J called. These copies leave out some clones; in studies compared against another copy, an unresolved V gene accounts for under half, and the cause of the remainder is not known. The sample table lists around 190,000 clones, roughly 75% of them with a count of one. The ten largest clones represent 5.7% of the sample. Sequenced input: PBMCs. Every receptor here comes from a man in his forties or fifties in good health and CMV-seronegative.

This clone was seen only once. The J gene is TRBJ2-3, the V gene TRBV7-9; 8 bases line up with TRBD2. V lost 5 bases and J lost 0; bases outside the gene matches: 13. Germline-derived CDR1 and CDR2 are SEHNR and FQNEAQ (reference sequence). The CDR3 has 18 residues. As DNA, the CDR3 is TGTGCCAGCAGCCGCATTAGCGGGGCGGGGGCTAGCACAGATACGCAGTATTTT. Residues: CASSRISGAGASTDTQYF. Filled out from reference TRBV7-9 and TRBJ2-3, the complete variable domain reads DTGVSQNPRHKITKRGQNVTFRCDPISEHNRLYWYRQTLGQGPEFLTYFQNEAQLEKSRLLSDRFSAERPKGSFSTLEIQRTEQGDSAMYLCASSRISGAGASTDTQYFGPGTRLTVL.

A note on this clone: Other DNA sequences in this specimen translate into the identical CDR3. This chain connects TRBV7-9 to TRBJ1-3; 9 bases line up with TRBD1. The CDR3 has 16 residues. V was clipped by 5 bases and J by 3 bases; unmatched bases: 8. Per the germline V gene, CDR1 is SEHNR and CDR2 is FQNEAQ (reference sequence). The CDR3: CASSQGTGLGGNTIYF. CDR3 DNA: TGTGCCAGCAGCCAGGGGACAGGGCTAGGTGGAAACACCATATATTTT.